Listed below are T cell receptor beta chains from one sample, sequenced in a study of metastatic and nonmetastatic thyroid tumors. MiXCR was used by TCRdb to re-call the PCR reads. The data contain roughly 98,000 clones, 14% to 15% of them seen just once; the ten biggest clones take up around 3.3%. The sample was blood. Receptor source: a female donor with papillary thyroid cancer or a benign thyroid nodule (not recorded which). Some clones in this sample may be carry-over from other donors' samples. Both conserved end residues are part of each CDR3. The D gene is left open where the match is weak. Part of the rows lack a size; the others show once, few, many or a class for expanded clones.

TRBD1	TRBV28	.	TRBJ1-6	CASRRYRGGIYNSPLNF	TGTGCCAGCAGACGATACAGGGGGGGGATCTATAATTCACCCCTCAACTTT
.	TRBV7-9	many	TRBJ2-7	CASSFGEGGMSEQYF	TGTGCCAGCAGCTTTGGGGAAGGGGGGATGAGCGAGCAGTACTTC
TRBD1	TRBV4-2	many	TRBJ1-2	CASSRGQPDGYTF	TGTGCCAGCAGCCGGGGACAGCCGGATGGCTACACCTTC
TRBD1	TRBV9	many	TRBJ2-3	CASARDRGLDSTDTQYF	TGTGCCAGCGCCCGGGACAGGGGGCTGGATAGCACAGATACGCAGTATTTT
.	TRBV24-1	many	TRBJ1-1	CATSDSDSEAFF	TGTGCCACCAGTGATTCGGACAGTGAAGCTTTCTTT
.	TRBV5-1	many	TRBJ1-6	CASRSVRENSPLHF	TGCGCCAGCAGGAGTGTCAGGGAAAATTCACCCCTCCACTTT
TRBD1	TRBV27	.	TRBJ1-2	CTSSPAGTANYGYTF	TGCACCAGCAGTCCTGCCGGGACAGCTAACTATGGCTACACCTTC
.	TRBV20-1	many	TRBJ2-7	CSAQEGRQYF	TGCAGTGCGCAGGAAGGAAGGCAGTACTTC
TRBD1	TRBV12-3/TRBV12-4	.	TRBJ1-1	CASSLRQGSEAFF	TGTGCCAGCAGTCTCCGACAGGGATCTGAAGCTTTCTTT
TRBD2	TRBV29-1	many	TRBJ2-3	CSAWAGLAGGSDTQYF	TGCAGCGCCTGGGCGGGACTAGCGGGGGGGTCAGATACGCAGTATTTT
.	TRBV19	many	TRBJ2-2	CASSWRAQRANTGELLF	TGTGCCAGTAGTTGGCGGGCCCAGCGCGCGAACACCGGGGAGCTGCTTTTT
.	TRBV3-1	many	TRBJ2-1	CASSQELAYENEQFF	TGTGCCAGCAGCCAAGAACTAGCATATGAAAATGAGCAGTTCTTC
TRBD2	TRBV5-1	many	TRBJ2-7	CASSLIRGGGSPGSYEQYF	TGCGCCAGCAGCTTGATCCGGGGCGGGGGGTCCCCCGGCTCCTACGAGCAGTACTTC
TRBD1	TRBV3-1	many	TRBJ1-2	CASSQGQGADYGYTF	TGTGCCAGCAGCCAAGGTCAGGGGGCGGACTATGGCTACACCTTC
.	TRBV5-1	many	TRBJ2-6	CASSDLLSGANVLTF	TGCGCCAGCAGTGATCTCCTTTCTGGGGCCAACGTCCTGACTTTC
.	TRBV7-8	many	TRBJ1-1	CASSWPREMNTEAFF	TGTGCCAGCAGCTGGCCCCGGGAAATGAACACTGAAGCTTTCTTT
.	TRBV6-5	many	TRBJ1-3	CASSYASGRESGNTIYF	TGTGCCAGCAGTTACGCTTCGGGCAGGGAGTCTGGAAACACCATATATTTT